These 7 T cell receptor beta chains were all obtained from the same sample, sequenced in a study of beta chain features in type 1 diabetes listed by TCRdb under 2018. These receptors are not linked to any known antigen. The library came from the immunoSEQ multiplex PCR assay. All of the isolated RNA was reverse transcribed with the High Capacity cDNA Reverse Transcription Kit, so expressed TCRB transcripts were sequenced. TCRdb took over this immuneACCESS table, retaining in-frame rearrangements with V and J assigned. Such tables are incomplete; in checked studies, under half of the missing clones stem from an unresolved V gene, and the remainder is unexplained. A total of 640,000 or so clones appear in this sample, 13% of them only once. The top ten clones comprise approximately 0.022% of the sample. What the authors observed across the whole study: A moderate but significant shortening of TCRB CDR3 length was observed in type 1 diabetes patients in all four CD4+ subsets.

Sequenced sample: naive CD4+ T cells from blood. The cell subset or site tag for this specimen amounts to: true naive CD4+ T cells. These TCRs come from a man aged 18 to 29 with type 1 diabetes.

The genes are TRBV29-1 and TRBJ1-2; 8 bases are shared with TRBD1. Germline CDR1 SQVTM, CDR2 ANQGSEA. The length of the CDR3 is 14 residues. The V and J ends lost 0 bases and 8 bases, in that order; junction bases with no gene match: 8. The CDR3 here is CSVEDRAGGMGYTF. CDR3 in DNA: TGCAGCGTTGAAGATCGGGCAGGGGGCATGGGCTACACCTTC.

This clone was counted only a few times. The V call is TRBV18, the J call TRBJ2-1, with D perhaps matching TRBD2 (5 bases). The CDR3 covers 15 residues. Germline assignment: CDR1 KGHSH and CDR2 LQKENI. V lost 3 bases and J lost 1, with 10 bases in between. For the CDR3, the DNA is TGTGCCAGCTCACCCCGGCCGGGGTCCTACAATGAGCAGTTCTTC. Its translation: CASSPRPGSYNEQFF.

This chain links TRBV5-1 with TRBJ1-2; possible D gene TRBD1, 6 bases. With 4 bases removed from V and 2 bases from J, the gap between germline ends came to 12 bases. The CDR3 length is 14 residues. Per the germline V gene, CDR1 is SGHRS and CDR2 is YFSETQ. CDR3 sequence: CASSPVRGNYGYTF. The CDR3 DNA reads TGCGCCAGCAGCCCGGTCAGGGGAAACTATGGCTACACCTTC.

The genes are TRBV5-4 and TRBJ2-3; 7 positions agree with TRBD1. With 4 bases clipped from V and 3 bases from J, the junction kept 8 bases outside the gene matches. Germline V gene sequence: CDR1 SGHNT, CDR2 YYREEE (reference sequence). CDR3 length: 15 amino acids. Here the CDR3 DNA reads TGTGCCAGCAGCCTCCGACAGGGAGCAACAGATACGCAGTATTTT. Its translation is CASSLRQGATDTQYF.

This clone was picked up a small number of times. The chain uses TRBV10-2 and TRBJ2-2, with D possibly matching TRBD1 (6 bases). The CDR3 extends over 14 amino acids. Germline V gene sequence: CDR1 WSHSY, CDR2 SAAADI. Trimming removed 6 bases from V and 3 bases from J, with 11 bases in between. The CDR3 is CASRTGSDTGELFF. Written as DNA, the CDR3 is TGCGCCAGCAGAACAGGGTCGGACACCGGGGAGCTGTTTTTT.

This rearrangement joins TRBV27 to TRBJ2-7, with 9 bases aligning to TRBD1. The ends lost 9 bases at V and 2 bases at J; junction bases unmatched: 11. This CDR3 has 15 residues. Looked up from germline, CDR1 is MNHEY and CDR2 is SMNVEV (reference sequence). The CDR3 bases are TGTGCCAGTATTCGGTCCGGGACAGGGACCTACGAGCAGTACTTC. Amino acids: CASIRSGTGTYEQYF.

The chain couples TRBV6-5 to TRBJ1-2; 8 bases line up with TRBD1. V gave up 6 bases and J gave up 6 bases; unmatched junction bases: 6. Germline values: CDR1 MNHEY, CDR2 SVGAGI. This CDR3 has 13 residues. The chain's CDR3 is CASSPQGVDGYTF. CDR3 in DNA: TGTGCCAGCAGCCCACAGGGGGTTGATGGCTACACCTTC.